These T cell receptor beta chains were read from a single sample in a study of blood T cell repertoires in COVID-19. The protocol was immunoSEQ multiplex PCR, while the TCRdb copy is restricted to in-frame clones and leaves out a portion. The table lists tens of thousands of clones, around 87% of them singletons. Sequenced: peripheral blood. Source of these receptors: an older woman with acute or convalescent COVID-19. Each CDR3 is given with its conserved first and last residue.

j_call: TRBJ2-3
v_call: TRBV19
cdr3_aa: CASSIGLAGGTDTQYF

j_call: TRBJ1-1
v_call: TRBV6-5
cdr3_aa: CASRETGGNTEAFF

j_call: TRBJ1-1
v_call: TRBV6-6
cdr3_aa: CASTKGSGAMNTEAFF

j_call: TRBJ1-4
v_call: TRBV5-1
cdr3_aa: CASSATTGAINEKLFF

j_call: TRBJ2-1
v_call: TRBV18
cdr3_aa: CASSPRGLAGGSSYNEQFF

j_call: TRBJ1-1
v_call: TRBV29-1
cdr3_aa: CSVKGQGATEAFF

j_call: TRBJ1-1
v_call: TRBV5-6
cdr3_aa: CASSWTGRTEAFF

j_call: TRBJ2-4
v_call: TRBV5-1
cdr3_aa: CASSIGGSKNIQYF

j_call: TRBJ1-2
v_call: TRBV5-1
cdr3_aa: CASSLVQGGERGYTF

j_call: TRBJ2-5
v_call: TRBV15
cdr3_aa: CATSRRRQGQETQYF

j_call: TRBJ1-6
v_call: TRBV2
cdr3_aa: CASQSANSPLHF

j_call: TRBJ2-1
v_call: TRBV5-5
cdr3_aa: CASSPGLAGDREQFF

j_call: TRBJ1-5
v_call: TRBV4-1
cdr3_aa: CASSHVEGSNQPQHF

j_call: TRBJ1-4
v_call: TRBV28
cdr3_aa: CASSLLSGGQEKLFF

j_call: TRBJ1-2
v_call: TRBV30
cdr3_aa: CAVPPGTGGVRLGGYTF

j_call: TRBJ1-1
v_call: TRBV5-1
cdr3_aa: CASSFSGRTEAFF

j_call: TRBJ1-5
v_call: TRBV5-1
cdr3_aa: CASSLDGAGQPQHF

j_call: TRBJ2-3
v_call: TRBV7-2
cdr3_aa: CASSSRTSGTDTQYF

j_call: TRBJ1-2
v_call: TRBV24-1
cdr3_aa: CATSDATGGTSGYTF

j_call: TRBJ2-5
v_call: TRBV3-1/TRBV3-2
cdr3_aa: CASSQDSGLPWETQYF

j_call: TRBJ2-4
v_call: TRBV5-1
cdr3_aa: CASSFGLTLAKNIQYF

j_call: TRBJ1-1
v_call: TRBV7-9
cdr3_aa: CASSLVRQGGTEAFF

j_call: TRBJ1-2
v_call: TRBV5-1
cdr3_aa: CASSLAGTAYGYTF

j_call: TRBJ1-4
v_call: TRBV5-4
cdr3_aa: CASSEDRDPGKLFF

j_call: TRBJ2-5
v_call: TRBV5-4
cdr3_aa: CASSLVFGGEETQYF

j_call: TRBJ2-1
v_call: TRBV19
cdr3_aa: CASSMVASGYNEQFF

j_call: TRBJ2-6
v_call: TRBV4-1
cdr3_aa: CASSLRGGQGARGANVLTF

j_call: TRBJ1-2
v_call: TRBV14
cdr3_aa: CASSQDLAYGYTF

j_call: TRBJ2-1
v_call: TRBV6-5
cdr3_aa: CASRLTLGNEQFF

j_call: TRBJ2-4
v_call: TRBV6-1
cdr3_aa: CASSEAMTAAKNIQYF

j_call: TRBJ1-1
v_call: TRBV4-1
cdr3_aa: CASSQIRGTEAFF

j_call: TRBJ1-4
v_call: TRBV7-9
cdr3_aa: CASRAGGTSNEKLFF

j_call: TRBJ2-1
v_call: TRBV15
cdr3_aa: CATSRPGTSGAYNEQFF

j_call: TRBJ2-1
v_call: TRBV6-2/TRBV6-3
cdr3_aa: CASSLSSGRAGFF

j_call: TRBJ2-2
v_call: TRBV5-1
cdr3_aa: CASSPLEFANTGELFF

j_call: TRBJ2-3
v_call: TRBV10-3
cdr3_aa: CATSGTTSSTDTQYF

j_call: TRBJ1-1
v_call: TRBV5-1
cdr3_aa: CASSSITGGTEAFF

j_call: TRBJ1-4
v_call: TRBV19
cdr3_aa: CASSIGSGRHEKLFF

j_call: TRBJ1-2
v_call: TRBV5-5
cdr3_aa: CASKDRGLDYTF

j_call: TRBJ1-3
v_call: TRBV7-9
cdr3_aa: CASSSPRRVRGNTIYF

j_call: TRBJ2-3
v_call: TRBV5-4
cdr3_aa: CASSPGMPFSTDTQYF

j_call: TRBJ1-2
v_call: TRBV28
cdr3_aa: CASSLSFNYGYTF

j_call: TRBJ1-2
v_call: TRBV7-9
cdr3_aa: CASSPRTGGGYGYTF

j_call: TRBJ1-3
v_call: TRBV7-9
cdr3_aa: CASRDSSGNTIYF

j_call: TRBJ1-6
v_call: TRBV19
cdr3_aa: CASSLGQGTSPLHF

j_call: TRBJ1-3
v_call: TRBV7-8
cdr3_aa: CASSLERAGNTIYF

j_call: TRBJ1-4
v_call: TRBV6-5
cdr3_aa: CASSPWTGGDEKLFF

j_call: TRBJ1-6
v_call: TRBV13
cdr3_aa: CASSPRRKASYNSPLHF

j_call: TRBJ2-5
v_call: TRBV15
cdr3_aa: CATSREVRGETQYF

j_call: TRBJ2-3
v_call: TRBV24-1
cdr3_aa: CATSDLQGTSGDTDTQYF

j_call: TRBJ1-3
v_call: TRBV9
cdr3_aa: CASSAEGVSGNTIYF